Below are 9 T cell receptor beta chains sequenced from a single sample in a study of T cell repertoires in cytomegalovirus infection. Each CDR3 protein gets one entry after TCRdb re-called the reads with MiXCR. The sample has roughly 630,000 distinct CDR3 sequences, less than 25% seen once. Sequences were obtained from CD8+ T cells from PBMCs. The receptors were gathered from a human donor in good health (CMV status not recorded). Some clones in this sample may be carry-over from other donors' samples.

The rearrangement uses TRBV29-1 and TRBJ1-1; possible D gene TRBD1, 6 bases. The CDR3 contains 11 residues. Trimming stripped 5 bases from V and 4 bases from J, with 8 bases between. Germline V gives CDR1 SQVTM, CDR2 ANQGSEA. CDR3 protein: CSVWGATEAFF. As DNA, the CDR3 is TGCAGCGTTTGGGGGGCCACTGAAGCTTTCTTT.

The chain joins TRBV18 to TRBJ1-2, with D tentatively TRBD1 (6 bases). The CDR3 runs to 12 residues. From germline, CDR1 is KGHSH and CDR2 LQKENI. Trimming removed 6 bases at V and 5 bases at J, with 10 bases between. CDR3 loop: CASSEDRYGYTF. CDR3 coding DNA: TGTGCCAGCTCGGAGGACAGATATGGCTACACCTTC.

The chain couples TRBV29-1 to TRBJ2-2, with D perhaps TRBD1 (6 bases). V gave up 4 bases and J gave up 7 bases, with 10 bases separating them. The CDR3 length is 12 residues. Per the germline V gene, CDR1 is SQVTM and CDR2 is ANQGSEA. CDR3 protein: CSVVTGIGELFF. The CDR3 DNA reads TGCAGCGTTGTAACAGGGATCGGGGAGCTGTTTTTT.

In DNA, the CDR3 is TGTGCCAGCAGCTTAGGTTTAGCCTCAACTAATGAAAAACTGTTTTTT. Translated, it gives CASSLGLASTNEKLFF. This sequence joins TRBV7-8 and TRBJ1-4; D unresolved. With 1 base removed from V and 0 bases from J, the gap between germline ends came to 9 bases. CDR1 and CDR2 from the germline V gene are SGHVS and FQNEAQ. This CDR3 has 16 residues.

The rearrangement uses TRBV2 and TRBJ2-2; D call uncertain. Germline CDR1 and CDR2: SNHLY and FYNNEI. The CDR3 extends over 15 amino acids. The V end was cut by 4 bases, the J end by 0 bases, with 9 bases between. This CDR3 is CASSGVGANTGELFF. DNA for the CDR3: TGTGCCAGCAGTGGGGTTGGAGCGAACACCGGGGAGCTGTTTTTT.

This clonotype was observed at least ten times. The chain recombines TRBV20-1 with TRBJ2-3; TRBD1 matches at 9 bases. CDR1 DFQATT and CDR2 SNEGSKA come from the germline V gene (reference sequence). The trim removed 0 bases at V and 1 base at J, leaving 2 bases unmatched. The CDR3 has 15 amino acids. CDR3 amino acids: CSARDWDRGTDTQYF. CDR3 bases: TGCAGTGCTAGAGATTGGGACAGGGGCACAGATACGCAGTATTTT.

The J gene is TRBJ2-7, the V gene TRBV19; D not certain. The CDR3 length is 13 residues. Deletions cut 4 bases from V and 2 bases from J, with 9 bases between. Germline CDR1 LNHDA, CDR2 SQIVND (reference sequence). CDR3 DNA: TGTGCCAGTAGTACATCATCAACCTACGAGCAGTACTTC. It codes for CASSTSSTYEQYF. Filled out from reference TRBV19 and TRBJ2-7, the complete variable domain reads DGGITQSPKYLFRKEGQNVTLSCEQNLNHDAMYWYRQDPGQGLRLIYYSQIVNDFQKGDIAEGYSVSREKKESFPLTVTSAQKNPTAFYLCASSTSSTYEQYFGPGTRLTVT.

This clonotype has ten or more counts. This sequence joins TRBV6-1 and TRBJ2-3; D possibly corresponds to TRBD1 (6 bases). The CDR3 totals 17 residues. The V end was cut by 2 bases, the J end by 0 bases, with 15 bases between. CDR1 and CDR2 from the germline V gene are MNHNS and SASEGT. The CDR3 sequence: CASSEWGTRGSTDTQYF. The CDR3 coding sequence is TGTGCCAGCAGTGAATGGGGGACGAGGGGGAGCACAGATACGCAGTATTTT.

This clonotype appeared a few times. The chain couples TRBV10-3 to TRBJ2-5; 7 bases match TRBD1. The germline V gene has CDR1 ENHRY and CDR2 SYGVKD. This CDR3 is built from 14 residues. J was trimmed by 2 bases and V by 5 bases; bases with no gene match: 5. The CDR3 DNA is TGTGCCATCAGTCCGGGACAGTCACAAGAGACCCAGTACTTC. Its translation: CAISPGQSQETQYF.